These 12 T cell receptor beta chains originate from one sample sequenced in a study of blood T cells in healthy people across ages (dated by TCRdb to between 2015 and 2017). The library was generated by 5' RACE. The sequencing machine was an Illumina HiSeq 2500. A second roughly 7 to 12 cycle PCR used a sample-barcoded 5' primer and a J-beta primer mix. TCRdb took the public reads, trimmed them with fastp at Q25, ran MiXCR for clone calling and kept in-frame beta chains. Merged by CDR3 protein, the rows form single entries marked with the most common genes and DNA. Here the sample has roughly 1 million distinct CDR3 sequences; about 23% occur a single time. The top ten clones comprise around 0.75% of the sample. These data were also reused for a study on T cells of mothers and their children.

The sequenced sample was blood. The receptor source for this set is a girl aged 2 to 10 in good health.

The table lists this clonotype with a few counts. The chain employs TRBV6-6 and TRBJ2-7; the match to TRBD1 covers 10 bases. Germline values: CDR1 MNHNY, CDR2 SVGAGI (reference sequence). The CDR3 loop spans 15 amino acids. The trim removed 5 bases at V and 2 bases at J, leaving 6 bases unmatched. The CDR3 reads CASSRQGAKTYEQYF. In DNA form, the CDR3 reads TGTGCCAGCAGTAGACAGGGGGCGAAAACCTACGAGCAGTACTTC.

The chain joins TRBV2 to TRBJ1-2; D is uncertain. Germline CDR1 reads SNHLY; CDR2 reads FYNNEI. V lost 4 bases to trimming and J lost 6 bases, with 15 bases between them. The CDR3 length is 14 residues. The CDR3 region has the DNA TGTGCCAGCAGTGGGGAGACTTATGGGGATGGCTACACCTTC. As protein: CASSGETYGDGYTF. The full variable domain, completed using reference TRBV2 and TRBJ1-2, is EPEVTQTPSHQVTQMGQEVILRCVPISNHLYFYWYRQILGQKVEFLVSFYNNEISEKSEIFDDQFSVERPDGSNFTLKIRSTKLEDSAMYFCASSGETYGDGYTFGSGTRLTVV.

Comment on this clonotype: One junction end disagrees with the germline gene, perhaps due to a read error. The V call is TRBV5-1, the J call TRBJ2-3, with a possible D match to TRBD2 (5 bases). The CDR3 has 13 residues. Germline lookup yields CDR1 SGHRS and CDR2 YFSETQ. The CDR3, as DNA: TGCGCCAGCAGCAACGAGCTGGGAGATACGCTGTATTTT. Residues: CASSNELGDTLYF. Supplemented by reference TRBV5-1 and TRBJ2-3, the full variable domain reads KAGVTQTPRYLIKTRGQQVTLSCSPISGHRSVSWYQQTPGQGLQFLFEYFSETQRNKGNFPGRFSGRQFSNSRSEMNVSTLELGDSALYLCASSNELGDTLYFGPGTRLTVL.

This clonotype was seen a handful of times. The J gene is TRBJ2-5, the V gene TRBV20-1; tentative D call: TRBD2 (5 bases). The CDR3 loop spans 15 amino acids. Germline loops: CDR1 DFQATT, CDR2 SNEGSKA (reference sequence). The V end lost 0 bases, the J end lost 0 bases, and 11 bases lay between the germline ends. The CDR3 DNA sequence: TGCAGTGCTAGAGACATTAGCGTGTACCAAGAGACCCAGTACTTC. Translating it yields CSARDISVYQETQYF.

The chain recombines TRBV5-1 with TRBJ2-7, with D perhaps TRBD2 (6 bases). Germline loops: CDR1 SGHRS, CDR2 YFSETQ. Between the trimmed V and J ends, which lost 2 bases and 0 bases, there was a span of 15 bases. The CDR3 covers 16 residues. This chain's CDR3 is CASSFLAEESSYEQYF. CDR3 nucleotide sequence: TGCGCCAGCAGCTTTTTAGCGGAGGAGAGCTCCTACGAGCAGTACTTC.

This clonotype has more than one count but fewer than ten. The chain links TRBV29-1 to TRBJ2-3; D uncertain. This CDR3 contains 14 residues. CDR1 SQVTM and CDR2 ANQGSEA come from the germline V gene. The V gene lost 6 bases and the J gene lost 1 base, with 14 bases spanning the gap. The CDR3 region is CSVNYSPRTDTQYF. In DNA form, the CDR3 reads TGCAGCGTAAACTATTCCCCTCGCACAGATACGCAGTATTTT.

This chain uses TRBV7-9 with TRBJ1-3; D is undetermined. Trimming shortened V by 2 bases and J by 6 bases, and 8 bases separated the two germline ends. CDR3 length equals 13 residues. The germline gives CDR1 SEHNR, CDR2 FQNEAQ (reference sequence). Here the CDR3 reads CASSLPAENTIYF. CDR3 nucleotides: TGTGCCAGCAGCTTACCAGCGGAAAACACCATATATTTT.

This clonotype was observed a single time. This sequence joins TRBV29-1 and TRBJ2-7, with TRBD2 as a possible D gene (5 bases). The end of the DNA aligns better with TRBJ2-1, so the J call may be wrong. This CDR3 region has 12 residues. The germline V gene encodes CDR1 SQVTM and CDR2 ANQGSEA. The CDR3 DNA reads TGCAGCGTTGAAGAATTGTCAGAGGGGCAGTTCTTC. This encodes CSVEELSEGQFF.

The V and J genes are TRBV18 and TRBJ2-2, with 7 bases fitting TRBD2. This CDR3 comprises 14 residues. V lost 5 bases and J lost 3; bases outside the gene matches: 3. Germline V gene lookup returns CDR1 KGHSH and CDR2 LQKENI. In nucleotides, the CDR3 is TGTGCCAGCTCAACACTAGCGTACACCGGGGAGCTGTTTTTT. It codes for CASSTLAYTGELFF. Full variable domain (outside the CDR3, taken from reference TRBV18 and TRBJ2-2): NAGVMQNPRHLVRRRGQEARLRCSPMKGHSHVYWYRQLPEEGLKFMVYLQKENIIDESGMPKERFSAEFPKEGPSILRIQQVVRGDSAAYFCASSTLAYTGELFFGEGSRLTVL.

This rearrangement joins TRBV29-1 to TRBJ2-7; 11 bases fit TRBD2. V was pared by 8 bases and J by 3 bases, with 9 bases of the junction left unmatched. The CDR3 loop spans 14 amino acids. CDR1 is SQVTM and CDR2 is ANQGSEA in the germline V gene. CDR3 residues: CSISGLAEDYEQYF. The CDR3, as DNA: TGCAGCATCTCGGGACTAGCGGAGGACTACGAGCAGTACTTC.

This clonotype came up a few times. The chain couples TRBV3-1 to TRBJ1-2; tentatively, D is TRBD1 (6 bases). Trimming removed 0 bases at V and 8 bases at J, with 16 bases between. The CDR3 extends over 15 amino acids. Germline-derived CDR1 and CDR2 are LGHDT and YNNKEL (reference sequence). The chain's CDR3 is CASSQEGEGVKGYTF. DNA of the CDR3: TGTGCCAGCAGCCAAGAGGGTGAGGGGGTTAAAGGCTACACCTTC.

A few counts support this clonotype. This rearrangement joins TRBV7-2 to TRBJ2-5; 7 bases are a match to TRBD1. The CDR3 has 15 residues. J lost 4 bases, V lost 5 bases, and 10 bases had no gene match. Germline CDR1 is SGHTA and CDR2 is FQGNSA. The chain's CDR3 is CASSRGSTGRETQYF. The CDR3 DNA reads TGTGCCAGCAGCAGAGGGTCGACAGGGCGAGAGACCCAGTACTTC.